Listed below are T cell receptor beta chains from one sample, sequenced in a study of blood T cell repertoires in COVID-19. The table came from immunoSEQ multiplex PCR; TCRdb's copy has only in-frame clones and leaves some out. Among 250,000 to 300,000 clones listed, about 85% were seen once. Material: PBMCs or T cells enriched from blood (not recorded which). The receptors come from a woman aged 45-59 years who had been exposed to COVID-19. The CDR3 runs from the conserved cysteine through the conserved F or W. The D gene is left open where the match is weak. The listing skips clone size in some rows; elsewhere it reads once, few, many or a size class.

V	size	D	J	DNA	CDR3
TRBV11-2	.	.	TRBJ2-3	TGTGCCAGCAGCTTGGAGGGAAAGAGCGTGGATACGCAGTATTTT	CASSLEGKSVDTQYF
TRBV6-5	.	.	TRBJ1-2	TGTGCCAGCAATCCGAGGGGGATTAACTATGGCTACACCTTC	CASNPRGINYGYTF
TRBV7-2	.	.	TRBJ1-2	TGTGCCAGCAGCCCCCTCAGGGAGGGGTATGGCTACACCTTC	CASSPLREGYGYTF
TRBV3-1/TRBV3-2	.	TRBD2	TRBJ2-3	TGTGCCAGCAGCCATCAAGCGGGGATGGCGCAGTATTTT	CASSHQAGMAQYF
TRBV5-1	.	TRBD1	TRBJ1-4	TGCGCCAGCAGATACGGACAGGGGGCACCAAATGAAAAACTGTTTTTT	CASRYGQGAPNEKLFF
TRBV27	.	.	TRBJ1-5	TGTGCCAGCAGTCCCATATGGGTAAGCGGACAGCTCAATCAGCCCCAGCATTTT	CASSPIWVSGQLNQPQHF
TRBV19	once	TRBD2	TRBJ2-2	TGTGCCAGTAGTTCCTCACGGACTAGCGGGACGAACACCGGGGAGCTGTTTTTT	CASSSSRTSGTNTGELFF
TRBV10-3	.	TRBD1	TRBJ1-5	TGTGCCATCAGTGAGGGGGGACAGGGAGGGGGTCAGCCCCAGCATTTT	CAISEGGQGGGQPQHF
TRBV28	once	.	TRBJ1-1	TGTGCCAGCAGCCTGGACAGTTCCCCTGAAGCTTTCTTT	CASSLDSSPEAFF
TRBV18	once	.	TRBJ2-7	TGTGCCAGCTCACCCGAAGCCCCTTCCTACGAGCAGTACTTC	CASSPEAPSYEQYF
TRBV11-2	.	.	TRBJ2-5	TGTGCCAGCAGCTCCCCCCTCCTTCGACGAGGCCAAGAGACCCAGTACTTC	CASSSPLLRRGQETQYF
TRBV4-3	.	TRBD1	TRBJ1-6	TGCGCCAGCGCGACCGGGACAGGGGATTCACCCCTCCACTTT	CASATGTGDSPLHF
TRBV2	.	TRBD1	TRBJ1-2	TGTGCCAGCAACGGAGACAGGGGTGAGGGCTACACCTTC	CASNGDRGEGYTF
TRBV12-3/TRBV12-4	.	TRBD1	TRBJ1-1	TGTGCCAGCACCGCGGACAGGTACCCTGAAGCTTTCTTT	CASTADRYPEAFF
TRBV29-1	.	TRBD2	TRBJ2-5	TGCAGCGTGAATCTACTAGCGGGGGGTCTAGAGACCCAGTACTTC	CSVNLLAGGLETQYF
TRBV29-1	.	TRBD1	TRBJ2-1	TGCAGCGCCCAAGGGGGCGAGACCTACAATGAGCAGTTCTTC	CSAQGGETYNEQFF
TRBV29-1	.	.	TRBJ1-1	TGCAGCGTTGAAGATTACCGGGGTGCCACTGAAGCTTTCTTT	CSVEDYRGATEAFF
TRBV2	.	.	TRBJ1-2	TGTGCCAGCACGTCCCGGGGGGGTGGCTACACCTTC	CASTSRGGGYTF
TRBV5-4	.	TRBD1	TRBJ2-5	TGTGCCAGCAGCTATGACAGTCTAGAGGGGGCGACCCAGTACTTC	CASSYDSLEGATQYF
TRBV7-8	.	.	TRBJ1-4	TGTGCCAGCAGCCTTACCAGGGGCCTTATAAATGAAAAACTGTTTTTT	CASSLTRGLINEKLFF
TRBV6-2/TRBV6-3	.	.	TRBJ1-5	TGTGCCAGCAGTTTGTCGGCAGGGGCGCAGCCCCAGCATTTT	CASSLSAGAQPQHF
TRBV9	.	.	TRBJ1-1	TGTGCCAGCAGCGTAGCCCAGGGGAGCACTGAAGCTTTCTTT	CASSVAQGSTEAFF
TRBV19	.	.	TRBJ2-5	TGTGCCAGTAGTGCCGGGGTGGGAGAGACCCAGTACTTC	CASSAGVGETQYF
TRBV10-3	.	.	TRBJ1-1	TGTGCCATCAAACAGGGAATTGACGGCACTGAAGCTTTCTTT	CAIKQGIDGTEAFF
TRBV5-4	.	.	TRBJ2-3	TGTGCCAGCAGCTTGGATCCGGGGACTTTCACAGATACGCAGTATTTT	CASSLDPGTFTDTQYF
TRBV2	.	TRBD1	TRBJ1-1	TGTGCCAGCAGTCCGATACCGGACAGGGAAAACACTGAAGCTTTCTTT	CASSPIPDRENTEAFF
TRBV27	.	.	TRBJ2-5	TGTGCCAGCAGACGCCGGGGGTACCAAGAGACCCAGTACTTC	CASRRRGYQETQYF
TRBV4-3	.	.	TRBJ2-1	TGCGCCAGCAGCCAAGTGGGGGGGGGCGTCTACAATGAGCAGTTCTTC	CASSQVGGGVYNEQFF
TRBV19	.	TRBD1	TRBJ2-4	TGTGCCAGTAGTAACCGGGGACAGGGTTACGGAAACATTCAGTACTTC	CASSNRGQGYGNIQYF
TRBV5-1	once	.	TRBJ2-3	TGCGCCAGCAGCTTGGCAGGGGGGACCCCAGATACGCAGTATTTT	CASSLAGGTPDTQYF
TRBV3-1/TRBV3-2	.	.	TRBJ1-2	TGTGCCAGCAGCCAAGAAGGGGTCCATTACACCTTC	CASSQEGVHYTF
TRBV11-2	.	TRBD1	TRBJ2-3	TGTGCCAGCAGCTACGCCGGGACAGGGACCACAGATACGCAGTATTTT	CASSYAGTGTTDTQYF
TRBV19	.	TRBD1	TRBJ1-1	TGTGCCAGTAGTCCGTCGGGACAGGGAAACACTGAAGCTTTCTTT	CASSPSGQGNTEAFF
TRBV6-5	.	.	TRBJ1-6	TGTGCCAGCAGCCTCCCGGGGGACAATTCACCCCTCCACTTT	CASSLPGDNSPLHF
TRBV27	.	.	TRBJ2-7	TGTGCCAGCAGTTTGGGTAGCACTCCCCTCTACGAGCAGTACTTC	CASSLGSTPLYEQYF
TRBV19	.	.	TRBJ1-1	TGTGCCAGTAGTCGATTTAAGGAGGCTGAAGCTTTCTTT	CASSRFKEAEAFF
TRBV6-5	.	.	TRBJ2-1	TGTGCCAGCAGTTACTCGAACTCGGATGAGCAGTTCTTC	CASSYSNSDEQFF
TRBV5-1	.	TRBD1	TRBJ2-1	TGCGCCAGCAGCCCGGATGGGACAGGGAGAAATGAGCAGTTCTTC	CASSPDGTGRNEQFF
TRBV5-5	.	.	TRBJ1-2	TGTGCCAGCAGCTCCTTCTTACAGGAGAGCTATGGCTACACCTTC	CASSSFLQESYGYTF
TRBV6-5	.	TRBD1	TRBJ1-2	TGTGCCAGCAGTTACGCGGGACAGCCTAACTATGGCTACACCTTC	CASSYAGQPNYGYTF
TRBV5-6	.	.	TRBJ1-5	TGTGCCAGCAGCCTTAGGGGTAGTCAGCCCCAGCATTTT	CASSLRGSQPQHF
TRBV15	.	TRBD1	TRBJ1-2	TGTGCCACCAGGGGCAGGGGGCGACTCTACTATGGCTACACCTTC	CATRGRGRLYYGYTF
TRBV15	few	.	TRBJ1-1	TGTGCCACCCAGAAGCAGGAGAACACTGAAGCTTTCTTT	CATQKQENTEAFF
TRBV6-5	few	.	TRBJ1-1	TGTGCCAGCAGTTACTCGGGATGGCAGGAGGGAACTGAAGCTTTCTTT	CASSYSGWQEGTEAFF
TRBV19	.	.	TRBJ1-3	TGTGCCAGTAGTGTACTGATCTCAGGAACCACCATATATTTT	CASSVLISGTTIYF
TRBV5-4	once	.	TRBJ1-2	TGTGCCAGCAGCTTGGGGGCAAATACGGCCGGCTACACCTTC	CASSLGANTAGYTF
TRBV28	.	TRBD1	TRBJ2-3	TGTGCCAGCAGTGCCTGGGCCACAGGGGAGCAGGGAGATACGCAGTATTTT	CASSAWATGEQGDTQYF
TRBV19	.	.	TRBJ2-2	TGTGCCAGTAGTATAGATCCGGGAGCTATTCCGAACACCGGGGAGCTGTTTTTT	CASSIDPGAIPNTGELFF
TRBV7-6	few	TRBD1	TRBJ2-5	TGTGCCAGCAGCTTCGGACAGGGGATAGAGACCCAGTACTTC	CASSFGQGIETQYF
TRBV28	few	TRBD1	TRBJ2-6	TGTGCCAGCAGTTTGACAGGGACTGGGGCCAACGTCCTGACTTTC	CASSLTGTGANVLTF
TRBV10-1	once	.	TRBJ2-7	TGCGCCAGCACCCTAAAGAACTACGAGCAGTACTTC	CASTLKNYEQYF
TRBV25-1	.	.	TRBJ2-7	TGTGCCAGCAGTGAATATCTCAGGAACGAGCAGTACTTC	CASSEYLRNEQYF
TRBV4-1	.	TRBD1	TRBJ1-1	TGCGCCAGCAGCCCAGGACAGGGCTGGACTGAAGCTTTCTTT	CASSPGQGWTEAFF
TRBV12-3/TRBV12-4	.	TRBD2	TRBJ2-1	TGTGCCAGCAGTCCGGGACTAAATGAGCAGTTCTTC	CASSPGLNEQFF